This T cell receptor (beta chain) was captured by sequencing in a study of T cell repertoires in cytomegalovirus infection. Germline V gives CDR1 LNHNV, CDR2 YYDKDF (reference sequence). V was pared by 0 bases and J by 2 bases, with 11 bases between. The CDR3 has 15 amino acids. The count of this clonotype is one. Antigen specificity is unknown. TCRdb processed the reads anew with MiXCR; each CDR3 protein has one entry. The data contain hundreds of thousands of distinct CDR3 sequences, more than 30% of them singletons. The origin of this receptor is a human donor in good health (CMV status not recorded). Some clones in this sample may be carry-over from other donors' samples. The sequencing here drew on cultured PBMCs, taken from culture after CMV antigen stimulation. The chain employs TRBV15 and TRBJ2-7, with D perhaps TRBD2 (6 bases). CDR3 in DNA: TGTGCCACCAGCAGAGATCGGGGGAGGACCTACGAGCAGTACTTC. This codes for CATSRDRGRTYEQYF.